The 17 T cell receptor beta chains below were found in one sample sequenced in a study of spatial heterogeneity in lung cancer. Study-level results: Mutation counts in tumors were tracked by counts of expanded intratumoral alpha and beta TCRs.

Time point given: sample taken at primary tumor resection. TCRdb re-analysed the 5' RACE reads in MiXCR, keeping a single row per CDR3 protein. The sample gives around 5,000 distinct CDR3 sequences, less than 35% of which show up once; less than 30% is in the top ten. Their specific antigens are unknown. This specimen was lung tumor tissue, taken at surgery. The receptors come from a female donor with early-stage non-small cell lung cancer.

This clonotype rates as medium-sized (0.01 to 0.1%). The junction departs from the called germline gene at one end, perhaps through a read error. CDR3 protein: CASSLGGKSPLHF. For the CDR3, the DNA is TGTGCCAGCAGCCTAGGAGGGAAGTCACCCCTCCACTTT. This chain links TRBV13 with TRBJ1-6; no firm D call. Germline V lookup: CDR1 PRHDT, CDR2 FYEKMQ (reference sequence). This CDR3 contains 13 residues.

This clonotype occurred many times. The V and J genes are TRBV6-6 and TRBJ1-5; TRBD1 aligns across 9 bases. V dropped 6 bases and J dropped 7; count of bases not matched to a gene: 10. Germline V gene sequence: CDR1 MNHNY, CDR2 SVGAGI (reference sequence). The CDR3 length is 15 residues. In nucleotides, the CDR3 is TGTGCCAGCAGACCGGGACAGGGAACTCGGCAGCCCCAGCATTTT. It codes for CASRPGQGTRQPQHF.

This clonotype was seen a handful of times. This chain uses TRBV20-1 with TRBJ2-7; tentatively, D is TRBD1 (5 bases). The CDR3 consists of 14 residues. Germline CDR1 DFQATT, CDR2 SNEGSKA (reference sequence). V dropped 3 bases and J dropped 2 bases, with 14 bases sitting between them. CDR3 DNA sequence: TGCAGTGCTAGCAGGGAACCCTTCCCCTACGAGCAGTACTTC. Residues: CSASREPFPYEQYF.

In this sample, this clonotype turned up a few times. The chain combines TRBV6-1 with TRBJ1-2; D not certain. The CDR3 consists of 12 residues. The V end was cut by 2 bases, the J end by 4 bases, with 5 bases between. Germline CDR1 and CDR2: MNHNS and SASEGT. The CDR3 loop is CASSERAYGYTF. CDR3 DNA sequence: TGTGCCAGCAGTGAACGTGCCTATGGCTACACCTTC.

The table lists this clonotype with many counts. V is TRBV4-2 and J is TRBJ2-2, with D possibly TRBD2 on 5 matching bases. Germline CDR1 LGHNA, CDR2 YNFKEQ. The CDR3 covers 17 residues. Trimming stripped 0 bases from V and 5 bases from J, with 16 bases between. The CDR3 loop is CASSQDRNTPGTGELFF. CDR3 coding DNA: TGTGCCAGCAGCCAAGATAGGAACACCCCGGGGACCGGGGAGCTGTTTTTT.

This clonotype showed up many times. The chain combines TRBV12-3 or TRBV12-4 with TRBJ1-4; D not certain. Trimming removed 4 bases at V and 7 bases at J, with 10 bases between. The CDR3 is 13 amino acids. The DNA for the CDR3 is TGTGCCAGCAGTTACGGACCCAGTGAAAAACTGTTTTTT. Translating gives CASSYGPSEKLFF.

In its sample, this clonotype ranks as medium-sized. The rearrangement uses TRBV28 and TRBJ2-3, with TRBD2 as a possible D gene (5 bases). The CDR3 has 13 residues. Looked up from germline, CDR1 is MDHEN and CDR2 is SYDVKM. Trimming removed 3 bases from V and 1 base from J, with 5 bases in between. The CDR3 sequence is CASSFGGTDTQYF. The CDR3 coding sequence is TGTGCCAGCAGTTTCGGGGGCACAGATACGCAGTATTTT.

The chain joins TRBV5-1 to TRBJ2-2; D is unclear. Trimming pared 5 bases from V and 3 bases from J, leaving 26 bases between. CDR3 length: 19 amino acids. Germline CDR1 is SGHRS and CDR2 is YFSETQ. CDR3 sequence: CASSLLGEVDRSYTGELFF. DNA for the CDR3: TGCGCCAGCAGTTTGCTTGGAGAGGTGGACCGGAGCTACACCGGGGAGCTGTTTTTT.

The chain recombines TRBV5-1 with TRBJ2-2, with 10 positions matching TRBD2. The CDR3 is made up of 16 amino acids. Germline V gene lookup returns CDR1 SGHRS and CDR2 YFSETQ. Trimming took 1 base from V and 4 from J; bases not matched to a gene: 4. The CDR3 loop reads CASSLLSSGSTGELFF. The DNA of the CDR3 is TGCGCCAGCAGCTTGTTGTCTAGCGGGAGCACCGGGGAGCTGTTTTTT.

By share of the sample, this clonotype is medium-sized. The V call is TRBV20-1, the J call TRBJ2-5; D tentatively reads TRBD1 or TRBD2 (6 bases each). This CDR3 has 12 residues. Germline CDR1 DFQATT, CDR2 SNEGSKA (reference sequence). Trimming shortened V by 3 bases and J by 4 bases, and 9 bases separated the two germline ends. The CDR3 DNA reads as TGCAGTGCTAGGCCGGGGGCAGAGACCCAGTACTTC. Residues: CSARPGAETQYF.

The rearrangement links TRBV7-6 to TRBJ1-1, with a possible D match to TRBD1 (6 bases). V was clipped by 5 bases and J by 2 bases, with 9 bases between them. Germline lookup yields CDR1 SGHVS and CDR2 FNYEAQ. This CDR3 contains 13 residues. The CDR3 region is CASSADSNTEAFF. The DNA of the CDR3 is TGTGCCAGCAGCGCGGACAGCAACACTGAAGCTTTCTTT.

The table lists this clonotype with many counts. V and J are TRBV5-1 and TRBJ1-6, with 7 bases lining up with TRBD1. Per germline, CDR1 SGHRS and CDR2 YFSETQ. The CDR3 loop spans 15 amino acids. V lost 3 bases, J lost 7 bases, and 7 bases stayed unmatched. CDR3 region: CASSSRQGPNSPLHF. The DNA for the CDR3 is TGCGCCAGCAGCTCTCGACAGGGACCAAATTCACCCCTCCACTTT.

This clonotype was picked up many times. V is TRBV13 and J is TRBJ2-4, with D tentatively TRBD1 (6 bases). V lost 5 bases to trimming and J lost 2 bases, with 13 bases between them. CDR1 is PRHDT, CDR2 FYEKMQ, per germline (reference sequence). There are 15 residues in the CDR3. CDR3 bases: TGTGCCAGCAGCACCCAGGGGTTAACCAAAAACATTCAGTACTTC. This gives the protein CASSTQGLTKNIQYF.

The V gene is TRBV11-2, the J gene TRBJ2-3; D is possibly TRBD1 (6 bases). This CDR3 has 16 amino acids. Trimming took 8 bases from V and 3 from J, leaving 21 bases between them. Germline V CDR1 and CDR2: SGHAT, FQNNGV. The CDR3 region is CASLGVVGQGTDTQYF. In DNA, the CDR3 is TGTGCCAGCTTAGGGGTTGTGGGGCAGGGGACAGATACGCAGTATTTT.

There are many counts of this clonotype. CDR3 bases: TGCAGTGCTAGATCCAGGGAGAACACCGGGGAGCTGTTTTTT. Translating it yields CSARSRENTGELFF. This sequence joins TRBV20-1 and TRBJ2-2; TRBD1 is a possible D gene (5 bases). The CDR3 has 14 amino acids. The V end lost 2 bases, the J end lost 1 base, and 8 bases lay between the germline ends. The germline CDR1 and CDR2 sequences are DFQATT and SNEGSKA (reference sequence).

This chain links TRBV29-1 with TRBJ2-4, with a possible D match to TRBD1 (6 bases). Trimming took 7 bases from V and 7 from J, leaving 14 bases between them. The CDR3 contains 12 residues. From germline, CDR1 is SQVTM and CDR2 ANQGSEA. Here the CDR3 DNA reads TGCAGCGCCGTAACAGGGATGAACATTCAGTACTTC. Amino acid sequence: CSAVTGMNIQYF.

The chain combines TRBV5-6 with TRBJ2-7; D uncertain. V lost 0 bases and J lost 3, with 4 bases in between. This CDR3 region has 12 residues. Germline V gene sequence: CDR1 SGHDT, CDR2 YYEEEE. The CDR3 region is CASSLVGYEQYF. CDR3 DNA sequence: TGTGCCAGCAGCTTGGTCGGCTACGAGCAGTACTTC. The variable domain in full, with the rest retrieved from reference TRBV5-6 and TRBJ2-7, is DAGVTQSPTHLIKTRGQQVTLRCSPKSGHDTVSWYQQALGQGPQFIFQYYEEEERQRGNFPDRFSGHQFPNYSSELNVNALLLGDSALYLCASSLVGYEQYFGPGTRLTVT.